This paragraph reports one T cell receptor (beta chain). Its antigen is still unknown. The germline V gene has CDR1 MGHDK and CDR2 SYGVNS. V lost 6 bases and J lost 9; bases outside the gene matches: 12. The CDR3 loop spans 14 amino acids. The data originate from a study of cytomegalovirus exposure and HLA in healthy donors. Regarding the study as a whole: Most CMV-associated TCR beta chains were later found to appear HLA-restricted. Among TCR beta chains, those listed as cytomegalovirus-associated numbered about 160.

Though probably carrying unrecorded immune exposures, donors were nominally healthy at sampling. In the PCR, 60 Vbeta and 13 Jbeta primers were used. The protocol was immunoSEQ multiplex PCR, while the TCRdb copy is restricted to in-frame clones and leaves out a portion. In the table there are about 180,000 clones, about 78% of which are singletons. The source is a man in his sixties in good health and CMV-seronegative. V usage is TRBV25-1 and J usage is TRBJ2-5, with 8 bases matching TRBD2. The source material was PBMCs. The CDR3 nucleotides are TGTGCCAGCAGGAAACAGGGACGGGGGGGGGCCCAGTACTTC. Protein: CASRKQGRGGAQYF.